Following are 5 T cell receptor beta chains from one sample sequenced in a study of CD8+ T cells in alopecia areata (dated 2018 in TCRdb). According to the study, the label for this sample's time point signals: around 28 days on oral tofacitinib. The sample's treatment or condition, from its label and the paper: oral pan-JAK inhibitor, 5-10 mg twice daily. Library preparation used the immunoSEQ multiplex PCR assay. RNA was extracted from all samples and reverse transcribed into cDNA, which served as template for TCR sequencing. The source is immuneACCESS, and TCRdb retained only in-frame sequences with V and J called. Part of the clones is not carried over; for the studies checked, unresolved V genes explain less than half of this, and the remainder is unexplained. Recorded for this sample are about 190,000 clones; 45% to 65% of them occurred a single time. The top ten hold about 0.65% of the sample.

The sequences come from CD4+ T cells sorted from blood, collected at week 4, from a patient treated with tofacitinib. The receptors originated from a human donor with alopecia areata.

This clone occurred once. The rearrangement links TRBV5-5 to TRBJ2-4; no definite D call. The germline V and J ends were trimmed by 2 bases and 11 bases, with 14 bases remaining between them. In germline, CDR1 is SGHKS, CDR2 YYEKEE (reference sequence). The CDR3 sequence is 13 residues long. CDR3 DNA: TGTGCCAGCAGCTTTGAATCCTCCGGAGTTCAGTACTTC. It codes for CASSFESSGVQYF.

Only a few counts were recorded for this clone. This chain joins TRBV18 and TRBJ2-5, with D perhaps matching TRBD1 (5 bases). The CDR3 is 16 amino acids. Trimming took 2 bases from V and 1 from J, leaving 14 bases between them. The germline V gene has CDR1 KGHSH and CDR2 LQKENI. DNA for the CDR3: TGTGCCAGCTCACCATATGGCCGACAGACCCAAGAGACCCAGTACTTC. Amino acids: CASSPYGRQTQETQYF.

There are a few counts of this clone. This chain links TRBV15 with TRBJ2-7, with D uncertain. The germline V gene has CDR1 LNHNV and CDR2 YYDKDF (reference sequence). Between the trimmed V and J ends, which lost 1 base and 4 bases, there was a span of 5 bases. The CDR3 is made up of 12 amino acids. The CDR3 DNA follows: TGTGCCACCAGCAGAGCCGGGTACGAGCAGTACTTC. Translation: CATSRAGYEQYF.

The V gene is TRBV29-1, the J gene TRBJ2-3; 13 nucleotides match TRBD2. The CDR3 is made up of 14 amino acids. Unmatched junction bases numbered 13, after V lost 5 bases and J lost 14 bases. Germline loops: CDR1 SQVTM, CDR2 ANQGSEA. CDR3 sequence (DNA): TGCAGCGTTTGGACTAGCGGGAGTGTCGGTCGGGCGTATTTT. Residues: CSVWTSGSVGRAYF.

This chain joins TRBV30 and TRBJ2-7, with 7 nucleotides matching TRBD2. The CDR3 extends over 16 amino acids. V shed 0 bases, J shed 5 bases, and the junction held 13 bases outside the gene matches. CDR1 is GTSNPN and CDR2 is SVGIG in the germline V gene (reference sequence). CDR3 bases: TGTGCCTGGAGTGTATATAAGGCGGGAGTTTTCCACGAGCAGTACTTC. It translates to CAWSVYKAGVFHEQYF.